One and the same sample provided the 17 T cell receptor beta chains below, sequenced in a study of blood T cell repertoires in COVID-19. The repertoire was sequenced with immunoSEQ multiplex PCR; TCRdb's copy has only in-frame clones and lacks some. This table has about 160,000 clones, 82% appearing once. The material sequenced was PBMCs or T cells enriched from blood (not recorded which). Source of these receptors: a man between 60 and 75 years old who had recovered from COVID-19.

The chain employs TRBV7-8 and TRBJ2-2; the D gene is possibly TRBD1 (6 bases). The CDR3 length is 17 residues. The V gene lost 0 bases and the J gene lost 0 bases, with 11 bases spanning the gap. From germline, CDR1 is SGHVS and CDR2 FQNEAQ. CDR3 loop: CASSLALDRPNTGELFF. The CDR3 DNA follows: TGTGCCAGCAGCTTAGCGCTGGACAGACCGAACACCGGGGAGCTGTTTTTT. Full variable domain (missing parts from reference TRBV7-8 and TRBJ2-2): GAGVSQSPRYKVAKRGQDVALRCDPISGHVSLFWYQQALGQGPEFLTYFQNEAQLDKSGLPSDRFFAERPEGSVSTLKIQRTQQEDSAVYLCASSLALDRPNTGELFFGEGSRLTVL.

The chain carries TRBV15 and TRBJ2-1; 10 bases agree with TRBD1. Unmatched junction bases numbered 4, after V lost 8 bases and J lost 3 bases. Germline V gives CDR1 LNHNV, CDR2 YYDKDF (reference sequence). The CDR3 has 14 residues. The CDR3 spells CATRDRGSYNEQFF. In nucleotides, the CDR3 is TGTGCCACCCGGGACAGGGGTAGCTACAATGAGCAGTTCTTC.

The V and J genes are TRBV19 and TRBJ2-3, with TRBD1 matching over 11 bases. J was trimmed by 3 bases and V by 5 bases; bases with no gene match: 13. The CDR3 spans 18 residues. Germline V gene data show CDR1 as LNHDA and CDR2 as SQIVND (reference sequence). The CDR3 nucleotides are TGTGCCAGTAGTGTCCGGACAGGGGGCGCGAAGGTAACAGATACGCAGTATTTT. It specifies CASSVRTGGAKVTDTQYF.

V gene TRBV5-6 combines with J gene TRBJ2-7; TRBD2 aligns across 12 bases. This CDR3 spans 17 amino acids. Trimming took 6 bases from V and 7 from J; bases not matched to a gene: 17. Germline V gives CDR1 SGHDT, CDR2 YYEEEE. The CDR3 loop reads CASTTHASGRASREQYF. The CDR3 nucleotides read TGTGCCAGCACAACCCACGCTAGCGGGAGGGCCTCCCGAGAGCAGTACTTC.

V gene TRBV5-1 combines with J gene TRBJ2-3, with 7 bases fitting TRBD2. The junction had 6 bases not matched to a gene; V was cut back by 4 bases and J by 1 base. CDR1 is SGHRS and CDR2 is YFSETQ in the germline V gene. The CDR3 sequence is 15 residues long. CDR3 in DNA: TGCGCCAGCAGCACGGCGGGGGACCGCACAGATACGCAGTATTTT. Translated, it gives CASSTAGDRTDTQYF.

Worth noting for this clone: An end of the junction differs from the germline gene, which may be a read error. CDR3: CASSLAFGQGKEDTQYF. The CDR3 nucleotides are TGTGCCAGCAGCCTAGCATTTGGACAAGGAAAAGAGGATACGCAGTATTTT. The chain employs TRBV7-9 and TRBJ2-3; the D gene could be TRBD1 or TRBD2 (5 bases each). Germline V gene sequence: CDR1 SEHNR, CDR2 FQNEAQ (reference sequence). The CDR3 spans 17 residues.

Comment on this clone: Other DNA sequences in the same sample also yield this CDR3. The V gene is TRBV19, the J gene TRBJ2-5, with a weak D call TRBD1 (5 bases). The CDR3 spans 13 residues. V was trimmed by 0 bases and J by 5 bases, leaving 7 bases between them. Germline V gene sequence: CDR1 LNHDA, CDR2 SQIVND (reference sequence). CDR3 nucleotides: TGTGCCAGTAGTATAGATAGGGGTGAGACCCAGTACTTC. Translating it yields CASSIDRGETQYF. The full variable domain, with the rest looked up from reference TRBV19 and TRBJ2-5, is DGGITQSPKYLFRKEGQNVTLSCEQNLNHDAMYWYRQDPGQGLRLIYYSQIVNDFQKGDIAEGYSVSREKKESFPLTVTSAQKNPTAFYLCASSIDRGETQYFGPGTRLLVL.

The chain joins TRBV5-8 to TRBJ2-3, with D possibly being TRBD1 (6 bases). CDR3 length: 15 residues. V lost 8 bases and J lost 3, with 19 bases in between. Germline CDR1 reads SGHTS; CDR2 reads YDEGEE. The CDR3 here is CARSRTDAWTDTQYF. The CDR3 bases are TGTGCCAGATCGCGGACAGACGCGTGGACAGATACGCAGTATTTT.

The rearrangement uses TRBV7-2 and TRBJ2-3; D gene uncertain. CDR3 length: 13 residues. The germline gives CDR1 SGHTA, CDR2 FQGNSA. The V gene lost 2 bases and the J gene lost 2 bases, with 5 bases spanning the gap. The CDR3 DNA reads TGTGCCAGCAGCTTACAGGACACAGATACGCAGTATTTT. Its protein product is CASSLQDTDTQYF. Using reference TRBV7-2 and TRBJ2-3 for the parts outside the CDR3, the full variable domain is GAGVSQSPSNKVTEKGKDVELRCDPISGHTALYWYRQSLGQGLEFLIYFQGNSAPDKSGLPSDRFSAERTGGSVSTLTIQRTQQEDSAVYLCASSLQDTDTQYFGPGTRLTVL.

The CDR3 is CASSVETAAHTEAFF. CDR3 bases: TGTGCCAGCAGCGTCGAAACAGCGGCCCACACTGAAGCTTTCTTT. The J gene is TRBJ1-1, the V gene TRBV7-8; D is uncertain. Trimming removed 5 bases at V and 3 bases at J, with 16 bases between. The CDR3 runs 15 residues. In germline, CDR1 is SGHVS, CDR2 FQNEAQ.

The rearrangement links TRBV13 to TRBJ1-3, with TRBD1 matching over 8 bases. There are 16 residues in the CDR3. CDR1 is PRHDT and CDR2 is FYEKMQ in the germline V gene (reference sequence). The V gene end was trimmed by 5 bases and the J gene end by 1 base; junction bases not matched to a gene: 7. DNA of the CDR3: TGTGCCAGCAGCACCCGGGACAGGAGATCTGGAAACACCATATATTTT. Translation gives CASSTRDRRSGNTIYF.

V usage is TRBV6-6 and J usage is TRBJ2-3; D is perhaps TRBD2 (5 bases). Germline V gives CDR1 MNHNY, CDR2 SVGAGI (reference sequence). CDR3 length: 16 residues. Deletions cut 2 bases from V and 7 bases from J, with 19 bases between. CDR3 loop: CASSYGLVGGWYTQYF. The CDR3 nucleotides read TGTGCCAGCAGTTACGGCCTTGTAGGAGGTTGGTATACGCAGTATTTT.

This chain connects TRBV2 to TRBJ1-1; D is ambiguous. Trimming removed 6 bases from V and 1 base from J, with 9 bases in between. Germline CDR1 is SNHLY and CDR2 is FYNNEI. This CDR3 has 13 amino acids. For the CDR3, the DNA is TGTGCCAGCAGGCGGGGTTCGAACACTGAAGCTTTCTTT. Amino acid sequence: CASRRGSNTEAFF. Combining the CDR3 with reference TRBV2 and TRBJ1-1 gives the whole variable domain EPEVTQTPSHQVTQMGQEVILRCVPISNHLYFYWYRQILGQKVEFLVSFYNNEISEKSEIFDDQFSVERPDGSNFTLKIRSTKLEDSAMYFCASRRGSNTEAFFGQGTRLTVV.

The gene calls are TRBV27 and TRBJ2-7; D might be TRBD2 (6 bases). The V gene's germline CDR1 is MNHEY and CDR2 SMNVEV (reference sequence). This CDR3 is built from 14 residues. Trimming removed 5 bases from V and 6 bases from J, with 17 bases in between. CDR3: CASSPLSGLIEQYF. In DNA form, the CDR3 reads TGTGCCAGCAGTCCCCTATCGGGACTGATCGAGCAGTACTTC.

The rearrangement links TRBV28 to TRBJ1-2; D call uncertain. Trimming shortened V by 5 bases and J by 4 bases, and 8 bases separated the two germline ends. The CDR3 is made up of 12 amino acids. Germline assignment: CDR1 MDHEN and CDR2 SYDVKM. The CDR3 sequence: CASSEATYGYTF. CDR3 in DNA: TGTGCCAGCAGTGAGGCGACCTATGGCTACACCTTC.

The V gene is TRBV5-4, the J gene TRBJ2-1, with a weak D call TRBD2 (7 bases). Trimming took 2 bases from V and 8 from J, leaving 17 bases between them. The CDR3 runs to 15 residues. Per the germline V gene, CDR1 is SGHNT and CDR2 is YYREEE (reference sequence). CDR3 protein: CASSFRRGAFDEQFF. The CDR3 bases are TGTGCCAGCAGCTTCCGTCGGGGGGCGTTCGATGAGCAGTTCTTC. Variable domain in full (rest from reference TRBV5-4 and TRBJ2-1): ETGVTQSPTHLIKTRGQQVTLRCSSQSGHNTVSWYQQALGQGPQFIFQYYREEENGRGNFPPRFSGLQFPNYSSELNVNALELDDSALYLCASSFRRGAFDEQFFGPGTRLTVL.

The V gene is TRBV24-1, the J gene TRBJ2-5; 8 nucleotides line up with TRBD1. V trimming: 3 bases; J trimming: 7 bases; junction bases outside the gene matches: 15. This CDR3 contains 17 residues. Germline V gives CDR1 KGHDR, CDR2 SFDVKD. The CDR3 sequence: CATSDVTGGPTGWTQYF. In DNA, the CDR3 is TGTGCCACCAGTGATGTTACAGGGGGACCAACGGGGTGGACCCAGTACTTC.